This T cell receptor (beta chain) was obtained from a study of T cells after yellow fever vaccination (dated by TCRdb to about 2019). In terms of the full investigation: The SMART-Seq v4 Ultra Low Input RNA kit was used to prepare libraries from fractions with low cell numbers. To follow T-cell clones before and after primary and booster YFV17D yellow fever vaccination, bulk TCR alpha and beta repertoires were sequenced over time. Blood was collected at multiple timepoints before and after primary and secondary immunization, and bulk PBMC replicates and cell subsets were isolated. Two healthy male donors, one aged 18 to 30 and one aged 30 to 40 years, made up the cohort.

In regard to this clonotype: It has no known antigen specificity. Nothing much larger sits one base from this clone, and base qualities are not available.

On the study overall, not on this receptor specifically: Compared with the primary T-cell response, the secondary T-cell response was faster but weaker, reaching its peak on day 5 rather than on day 15. FACS-sorted repertoires could contain abundant contaminating clonotypes from the bulk population, so computational filtering was required. After the booster, most clones that had expanded after primary vaccination were detected again (around 97% of CD4 and more than 80% of CD8), suggesting broad maintenance of memory. Only a couple of donors were included in the study, so the extent to which the findings can be generalized is limited. A small share of clonotypes occurred in both CD4 and CD8 compartments, likely arising from convergent recombination.

Sample treatment or condition, as interpreted from the label and publication: live attenuated yellow fever vaccine strain. Two biological replicates of bulk PBMCs were collected at each blood-draw timepoint. PBMCs were isolated from peripheral blood using a standard Ficoll-Paque protocol. TriZol was used to extract RNA from bulk PBMCs, from CD4 and CD8 fractions, and from dextramer-positive and dextramer-negative fractions. Synthesis of TCR cDNA relied on 5'RACE template switching, a step that introduced a universal primer site along with unique molecular identifiers. Priming for cDNA synthesis came from both the TCR alpha and TCR beta constant segments. Library amplification involved two PCR steps, and the second step added sample barcodes and sequencing adapters. Sequencing of the libraries was done on either Illumina HiSeq 2500 (2x100 bp) or NovaSeq (2x150 bp). The authors' analysis ran thus. MIGEC handled demultiplexing of reads and collapsing into UMI consensus sequences, while MiXCR performed V(D)J alignment. Using edgeR on replicate PBMC samples, clonotypes were called vaccine-responding if FDR was below 0.01 and the log2 fold change was above 5 up to day 15. Bulk clonotypes were assigned CD4 or CD8 identity according to which sequenced CD4 or CD8 repertoire held them at higher abundance. TCRdb trimmed public reads at Q25 via fastp, called clones via MiXCR and kept in-frame beta chains. For every CDR3 protein sequence, its rows merge into one entry that carries the most common genes and DNA. TCRdb's processing, not the authors' own work, is the source of the V and J calls. Across this sample there are some 550,000 distinct CDR3 sequences, with about 19% seen only once. The ten largest account for approximately 15% of the sample.

From the germline V gene, CDR1 is SGHAT and CDR2 is FQNNGV. There are 12 amino acids in the CDR3, from cysteine to phenylalanine inclusive. The CDR3 DNA has 36 bases and is translated from base 1. V has 5 bases trimmed and J has 9 bases trimmed; junction bases matching no gene number 4. The receptor was isolated from a man aged 30 to 39 who received the YFV17D yellow fever vaccine. Specimen: PBMCs, collected 15 days after the yellow fever booster vaccination. The chain is encoded by TRBV11-2 joined to TRBJ2-1; TRBD2 aligns with 7 central bases. The CDR3 is CASSPGGSEQFF. The nucleotides are TGTGCCAGCAGCCCGGGGGGTAGTGAGCAGTTCTTC.